This T cell receptor (beta chain) came from a study of tumor and adjacent non-tumor tissue in lung cancer. Overall study: Around 4.5 million productive TCRbeta reads were obtained per sample on average. Findings and limits, study-wide: Tumor TCR diversity, when higher, was linked to shorter survival.

This clonotype appeared once. Its antigen is as yet unknown. A read error may produce the germline difference seen at one junction end. A modified ARM-PCR protocol with three rounds of nested PCR amplified TCRbeta. Each CDR3 protein gets one entry after TCRdb re-called the multiplex PCR reads with MiXCR. The profile shows 95,000 to 150,000 distinct CDR3 sequences, 66% of them singletons. The germline V gene has CDR1 SQVTM and CDR2 ANQGSEA. The length of the CDR3 is 15 residues. RNA was extracted from bulk tissue without any cell sorting. This rearrangement joins TRBV29-1 to TRBJ2-2; TRBD2 matches 7 bases. The material sequenced was lung tumor tissue. The TCR originated in a man aged 25 to 40 with non-small cell lung cancer. The CDR3 region has the DNA TGCAGCGTTGATACGGGGGAGGGCCTTCCCAGGGAACTGTTTTTT. Amino acids: CSVDTGEGLPRELFF.